Sequencing of this TCR beta chain was carried out in a study of vaccination effects on CD4 cells after COVID-19. Study at large: For each well, 1.5 million to 2 million PBMC were cultured with about 10 IU/ml IL-2 and around 9.1 ug/ml peptides. General study results and limits: The authors studied few convalescent patients and collected no early post-infection timepoints.

Assay used: immunoSEQ multiplex PCR; TCRdb lists only in-frame clones, some missing. The sample contains about 45,000 clones, 65% to 80% of which appear only once. Turning to this clone: Its antigen is not identified.

Subsequent to approximately 11 days of culture, CD4+ T cells were isolated. Participants got two doses of BNT162b2 or mRNA-1273 vaccine. The vaccine recipients had no prior SARS-CoV-2 infection, with negative nucleocapsid antibodies. The V gene's germline CDR1 is MGHRA and CDR2 YSYEKL. After removal of 3 bases from V and 8 bases from J, the junction contained 4 bases not matched to a gene. CDR3 length equals 13 residues. This sample comprised CD4+ T cells from PBMCs cultured without peptide, obtained after COVID-19 vaccination. This clonotype originated in a human donor who received a COVID-19 vaccine. The J gene is TRBJ2-1, the V gene TRBV4-1; 7 nucleotides agree with TRBD1. The CDR3, as DNA: TGCGCCAGCAGCCACAGGACAGGTCATGAGCAGTTCTTC. Amino acid sequence: CASSHRTGHEQFF.